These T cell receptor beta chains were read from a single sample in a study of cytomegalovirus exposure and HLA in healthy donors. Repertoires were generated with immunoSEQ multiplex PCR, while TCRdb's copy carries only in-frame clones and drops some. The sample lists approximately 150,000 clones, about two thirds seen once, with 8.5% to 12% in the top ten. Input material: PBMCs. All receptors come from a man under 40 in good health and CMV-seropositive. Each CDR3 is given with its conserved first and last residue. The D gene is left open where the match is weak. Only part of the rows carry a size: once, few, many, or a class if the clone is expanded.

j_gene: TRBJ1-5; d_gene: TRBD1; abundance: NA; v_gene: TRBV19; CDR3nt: TGTGCCAGTAGTATCCGGGACAGCAAGTCCAATCAGCCCCAGCATTTT; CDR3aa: CASSIRDSKSNQPQHF
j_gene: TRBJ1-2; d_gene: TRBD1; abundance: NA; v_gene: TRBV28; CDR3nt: TGTGCCAGCAGTCCTGGACAGGGAGGATTCTATGGCTACACCTTC; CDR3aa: CASSPGQGGFYGYTF
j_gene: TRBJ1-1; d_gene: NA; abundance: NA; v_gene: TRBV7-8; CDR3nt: TGTGCCAGCAGCTTAGTGCGGGGGTACACTGAAGCTTTCTTT; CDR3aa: CASSLVRGYTEAFF
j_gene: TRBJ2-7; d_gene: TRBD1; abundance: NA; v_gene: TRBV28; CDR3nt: TGTGCCAGCAGACGACAGGGTCGGTCGTACGAGCAGTACTTC; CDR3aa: CASRRQGRSYEQYF
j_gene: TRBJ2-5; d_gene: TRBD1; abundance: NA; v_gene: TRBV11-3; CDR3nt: TGTGCCAGCAAAACCACCGGGACAGGGACGACCCAGTACTTC; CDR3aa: CASKTTGTGTTQYF
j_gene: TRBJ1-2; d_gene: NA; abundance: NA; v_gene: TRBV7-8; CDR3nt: TGTGCCAGCAGCTTAGTCTCCGACACAGCTAACTATGGCTACACCTTC; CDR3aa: CASSLVSDTANYGYTF
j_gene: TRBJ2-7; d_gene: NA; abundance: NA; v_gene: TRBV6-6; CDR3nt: TGTGCCACTAAATCCCGCGGAGTCGAGCAGTACTTC; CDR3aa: CATKSRGVEQYF
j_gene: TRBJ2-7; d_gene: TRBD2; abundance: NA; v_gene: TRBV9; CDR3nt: TGTGCCAGCAGCGCGGATCCGACTAGCGGGAGAGGGATCGAGCAGTACTTC; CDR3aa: CASSADPTSGRGIEQYF
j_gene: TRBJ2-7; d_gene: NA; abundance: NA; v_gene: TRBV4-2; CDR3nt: TGTGCCAGCAGCCAAGATGTAGACATAACGGGGGAGCAGTACTTC; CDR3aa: CASSQDVDITGEQYF
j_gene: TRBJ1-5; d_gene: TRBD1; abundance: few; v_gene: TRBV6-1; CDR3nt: TGTGCCAGCGGGAGAGGGACAGGAGATAAGCCCCAGCATTTT; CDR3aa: CASGRGTGDKPQHF
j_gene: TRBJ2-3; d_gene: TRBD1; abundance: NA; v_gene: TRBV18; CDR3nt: TGTGCCAGCTCACCCTTGGTCCAAGGGGGCGCAGATACGCAGTATTTT; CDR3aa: CASSPLVQGGADTQYF
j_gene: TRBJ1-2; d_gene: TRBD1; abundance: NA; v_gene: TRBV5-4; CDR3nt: TGTGCCAGCAGCTTTCAGGGGGCAAGTGGCTACACCTTC; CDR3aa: CASSFQGASGYTF
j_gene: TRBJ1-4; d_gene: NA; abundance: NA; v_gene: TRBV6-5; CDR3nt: TGTGCCAGCCGGGACTCCCGGACGGGTGAAAAACTGTTTTTT; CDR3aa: CASRDSRTGEKLFF
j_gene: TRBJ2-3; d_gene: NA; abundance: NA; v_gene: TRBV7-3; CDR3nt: TGTGCCAGCAGCCTCCTCGGAGATACGCAGTATTTT; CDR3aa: CASSLLGDTQYF
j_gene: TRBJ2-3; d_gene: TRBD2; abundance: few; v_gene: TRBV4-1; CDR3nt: TGCGCCAGCAGCCCCGCAACTAGCGGGAGTTCAGATACGCAGTATTTT; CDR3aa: CASSPATSGSSDTQYF
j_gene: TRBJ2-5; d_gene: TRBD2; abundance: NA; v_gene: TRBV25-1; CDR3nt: TGTGCCAGCAGTCCCGGGACTAGCGGCATAAAAGAGACCCAGTACTTC; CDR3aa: CASSPGTSGIKETQYF
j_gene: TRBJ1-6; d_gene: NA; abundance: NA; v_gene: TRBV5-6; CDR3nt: TGTGCCAGCAGCTTGTCGCAGGCAAGGAATTCACCCCTCCACTTT; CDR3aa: CASSLSQARNSPLHF
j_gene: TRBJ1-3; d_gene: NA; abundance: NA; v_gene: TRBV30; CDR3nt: TGTGCCTGGGGGGACAACAAGGGTACATTTTGGGGCTCTGGAAACACCATATATTTT; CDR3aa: CAWGDNKGTFWGSGNTIYF
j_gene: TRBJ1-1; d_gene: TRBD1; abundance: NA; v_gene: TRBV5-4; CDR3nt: TGTGCCAGCAGCACAGGGGGTGAAGCTTTCTTT; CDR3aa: CASSTGGEAFF
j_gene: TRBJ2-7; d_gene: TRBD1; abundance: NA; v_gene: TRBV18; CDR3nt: TGTGCCAGCTCACCCCTCCCGGGACAGGGTCAGGTCGAGCAGTACTTC; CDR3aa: CASSPLPGQGQVEQYF
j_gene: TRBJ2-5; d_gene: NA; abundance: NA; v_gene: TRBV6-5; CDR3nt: TGTGCCAGCAGTTACAGCTGGGGGCCGGGGCAAGAGACCCAGTACTTC; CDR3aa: CASSYSWGPGQETQYF
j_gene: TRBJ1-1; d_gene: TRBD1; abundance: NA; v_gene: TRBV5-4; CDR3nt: TGTGCCAGCAGCTTGGTTCGGGACAGCCTACTAGAAAATATGAACACTGAAGCTTTCTTT; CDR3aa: CASSLVRDSLLENMNTEAFF
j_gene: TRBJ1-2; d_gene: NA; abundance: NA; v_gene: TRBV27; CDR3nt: TGTGCCAGCAGTACTGTGGAGGAGTCTGGTTATGGCTACACCTTC; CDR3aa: CASSTVEESGYGYTF
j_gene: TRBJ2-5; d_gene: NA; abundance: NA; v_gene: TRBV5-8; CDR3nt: TGTGCCAGCAGTCGCACAGGGTTCCAAGAGACCCAGTACTTC; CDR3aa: CASSRTGFQETQYF
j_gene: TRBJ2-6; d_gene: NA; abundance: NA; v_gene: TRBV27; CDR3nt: TGTGCCAGCAGTTTACGGGGGGCAGCCAACGTCCTGACTTTC; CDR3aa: CASSLRGAANVLTF
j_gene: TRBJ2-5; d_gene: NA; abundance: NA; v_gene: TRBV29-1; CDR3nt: TGCAGCTCAATTCCCAGGGGAAAAGAGACCCAGTACTTC; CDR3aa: CSSIPRGKETQYF
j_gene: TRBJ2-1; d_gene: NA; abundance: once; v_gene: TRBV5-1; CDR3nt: TGCGCCAGCAGCTTGGATAGCGGAGACATAAATGAGCAGTTCTTC; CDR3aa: CASSLDSGDINEQFF
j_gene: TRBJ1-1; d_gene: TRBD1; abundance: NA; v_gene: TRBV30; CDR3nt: TGTGCCTGGAGTGTACGGGACAGGGGTCACACTGAAGCTTTCTTT; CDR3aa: CAWSVRDRGHTEAFF
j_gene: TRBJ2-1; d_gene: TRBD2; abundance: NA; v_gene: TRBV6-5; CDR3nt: TGTGCCAGCAGTTACTCGGCGGGAGGTGGCAATGAGCAGTTCTTC; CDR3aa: CASSYSAGGGNEQFF
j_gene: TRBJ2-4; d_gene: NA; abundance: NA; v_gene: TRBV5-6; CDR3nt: TGTGCCAGCAGCTTTAGTGAAAACATTCAGTACTTC; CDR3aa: CASSFSENIQYF
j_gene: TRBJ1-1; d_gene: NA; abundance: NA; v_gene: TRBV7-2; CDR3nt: TGTGCCAGCAGCTTCACGGGGAACACTGAAGCTTTCTTT; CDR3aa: CASSFTGNTEAFF
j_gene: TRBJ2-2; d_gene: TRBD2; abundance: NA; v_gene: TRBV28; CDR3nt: TGTGCCAGCAGTTCCAGCCTAGCGGGAAACACCGGGGAGCTGTTTTTT; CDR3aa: CASSSSLAGNTGELFF